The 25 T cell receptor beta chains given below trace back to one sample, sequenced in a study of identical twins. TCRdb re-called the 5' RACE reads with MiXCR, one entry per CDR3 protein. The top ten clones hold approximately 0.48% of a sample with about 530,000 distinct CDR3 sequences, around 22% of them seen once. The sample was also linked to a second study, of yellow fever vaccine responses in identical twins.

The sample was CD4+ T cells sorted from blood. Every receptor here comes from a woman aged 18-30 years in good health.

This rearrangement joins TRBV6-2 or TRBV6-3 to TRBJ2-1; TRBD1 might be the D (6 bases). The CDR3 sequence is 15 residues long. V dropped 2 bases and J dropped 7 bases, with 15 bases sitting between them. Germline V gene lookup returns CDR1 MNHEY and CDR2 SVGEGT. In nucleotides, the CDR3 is TGTGCCAGCAGTTACCGGGATAAGGGGGAAAATGAGCAGTTCTTC. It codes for CASSYRDKGENEQFF.

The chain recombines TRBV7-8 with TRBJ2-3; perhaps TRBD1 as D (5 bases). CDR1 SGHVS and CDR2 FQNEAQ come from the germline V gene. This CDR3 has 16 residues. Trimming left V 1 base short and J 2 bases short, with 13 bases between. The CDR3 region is CASSLGATVSTDTQYF. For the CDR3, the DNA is TGTGCCAGCAGCTTAGGTGCGACAGTCTCCACAGATACGCAGTATTTT. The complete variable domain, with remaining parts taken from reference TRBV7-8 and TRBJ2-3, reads GAGVSQSPRYKVAKRGQDVALRCDPISGHVSLFWYQQALGQGPEFLTYFQNEAQLDKSGLPSDRFFAERPEGSVSTLKIQRTQQEDSAVYLCASSLGATVSTDTQYFGPGTRLTVL.

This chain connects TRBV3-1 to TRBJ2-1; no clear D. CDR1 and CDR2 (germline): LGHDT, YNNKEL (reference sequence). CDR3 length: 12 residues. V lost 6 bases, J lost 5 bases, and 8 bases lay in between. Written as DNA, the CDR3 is TGTGCCAGCAGTCCCTACGACAATGAGCAGTTCTTC. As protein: CASSPYDNEQFF.

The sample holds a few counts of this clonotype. CDR3 protein: CASSTTRRVADTQYF. The CDR3 DNA reads as TGTGCCAGCAGCACCACCCGGAGGGTAGCAGATACGCAGTATTTT. This chain joins TRBV6-2 or TRBV6-3 and TRBJ2-3, with D perhaps matching TRBD2 (6 bases). The CDR3 sequence is 15 residues long. Germline CDR1 reads MNHEY; CDR2 reads SVGEGT. With 6 bases removed from V and 4 bases from J, the gap between germline ends came to 17 bases.

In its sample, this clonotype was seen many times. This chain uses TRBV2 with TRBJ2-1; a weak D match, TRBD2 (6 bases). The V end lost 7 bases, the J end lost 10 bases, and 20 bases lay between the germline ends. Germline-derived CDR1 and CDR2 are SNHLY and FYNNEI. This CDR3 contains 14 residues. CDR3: CASKSSGFSGEQFF. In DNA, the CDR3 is TGTGCCAGCAAGAGTAGCGGCTTCTCCGGGGAGCAGTTCTTC.

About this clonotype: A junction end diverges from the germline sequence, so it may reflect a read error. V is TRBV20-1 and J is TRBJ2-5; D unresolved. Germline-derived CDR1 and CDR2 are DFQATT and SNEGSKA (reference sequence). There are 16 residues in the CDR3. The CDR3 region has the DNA TGCGGTGCTTACAATACTCTAGGGTATTCGGATGAGACCCAGTACTTC. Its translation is CGAYNTLGYSDETQYF.

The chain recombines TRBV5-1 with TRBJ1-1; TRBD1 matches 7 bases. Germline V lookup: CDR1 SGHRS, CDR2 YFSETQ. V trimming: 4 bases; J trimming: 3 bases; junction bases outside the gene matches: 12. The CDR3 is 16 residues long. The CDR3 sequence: CASSRPGGSGDTEAFF. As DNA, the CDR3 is TGCGCCAGCAGCCGGCCAGGGGGTTCGGGGGACACTGAAGCTTTCTTT.

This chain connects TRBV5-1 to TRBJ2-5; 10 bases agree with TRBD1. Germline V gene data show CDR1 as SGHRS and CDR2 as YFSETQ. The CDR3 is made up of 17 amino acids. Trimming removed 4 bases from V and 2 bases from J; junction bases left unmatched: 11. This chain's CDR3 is CASSATGTGAIQETQYF. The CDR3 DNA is TGCGCCAGCAGCGCTACCGGGACAGGGGCGATTCAAGAGACCCAGTACTTC.

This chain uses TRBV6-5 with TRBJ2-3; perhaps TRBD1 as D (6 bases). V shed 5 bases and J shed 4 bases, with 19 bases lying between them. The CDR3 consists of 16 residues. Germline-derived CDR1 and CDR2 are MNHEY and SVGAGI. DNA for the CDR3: TGTGCCAGCAGTCCCTCGCACAGGGTACGGCCAGATACGCAGTATTTT. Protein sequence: CASSPSHRVRPDTQYF.

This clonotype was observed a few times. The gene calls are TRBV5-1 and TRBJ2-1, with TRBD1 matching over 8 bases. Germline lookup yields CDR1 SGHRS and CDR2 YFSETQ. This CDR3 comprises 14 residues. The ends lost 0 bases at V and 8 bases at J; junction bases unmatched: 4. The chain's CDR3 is CASSLGQGFHEQFF. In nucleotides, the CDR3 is TGCGCCAGCAGCTTGGGACAGGGGTTCCATGAGCAGTTCTTC. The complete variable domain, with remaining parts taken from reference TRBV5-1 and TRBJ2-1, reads KAGVTQTPRYLIKTRGQQVTLSCSPISGHRSVSWYQQTPGQGLQFLFEYFSETQRNKGNFPGRFSGRQFSNSRSEMNVSTLELGDSALYLCASSLGQGFHEQFFGPGTRLTVL.

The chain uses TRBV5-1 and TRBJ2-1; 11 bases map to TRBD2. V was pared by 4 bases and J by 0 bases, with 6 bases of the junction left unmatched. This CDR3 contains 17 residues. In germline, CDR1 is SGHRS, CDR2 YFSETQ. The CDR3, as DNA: TGCGCCAGCAGCACGAGACTAGCGGGGAGCTCCTACAATGAGCAGTTCTTC. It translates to CASSTRLAGSSYNEQFF.

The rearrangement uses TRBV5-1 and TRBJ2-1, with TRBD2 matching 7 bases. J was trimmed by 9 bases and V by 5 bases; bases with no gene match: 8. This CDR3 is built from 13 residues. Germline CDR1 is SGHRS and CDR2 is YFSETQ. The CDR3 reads CASSNGGGGEQFF. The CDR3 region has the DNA TGCGCCAGCAGTAACGGCGGGGGAGGTGAGCAGTTCTTC. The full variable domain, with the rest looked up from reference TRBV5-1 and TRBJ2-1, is KAGVTQTPRYLIKTRGQQVTLSCSPISGHRSVSWYQQTPGQGLQFLFEYFSETQRNKGNFPGRFSGRQFSNSRSEMNVSTLELGDSALYLCASSNGGGGEQFFGPGTRLTVL.

CDR3 bases: TGTGCCATCAGGGGACAGGGACATGGCGAGCAGTACGTC. Amino acid sequence: CAIRGQGHGEQYV. The V gene is TRBV10-3, the J gene TRBJ2-7; 9 nucleotides line up with TRBD1. CDR1 is ENHRY and CDR2 is SYGVKD in the germline V gene. This CDR3 is 13 amino acids long. Germline trimming cut 6 bases from V and 6 bases from J; bases unmatched to any gene: 6.

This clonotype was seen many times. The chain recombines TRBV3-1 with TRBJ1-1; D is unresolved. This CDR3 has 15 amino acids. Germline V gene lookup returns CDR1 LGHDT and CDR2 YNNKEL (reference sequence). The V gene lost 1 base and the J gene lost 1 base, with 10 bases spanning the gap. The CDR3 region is CASSQVLQKNTEAFF. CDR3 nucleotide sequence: TGTGCCAGCAGCCAAGTGTTGCAGAAGAACACTGAAGCTTTCTTT.

CDR3 protein: CSHGVRHQETQYF. CDR3 DNA sequence: TGCAGCCACGGGGTACGCCACCAAGAGACCCAGTACTTC. This sequence joins TRBV29-1 and TRBJ2-5; D possibly corresponds to TRBD2 (5 bases). The V and J ends lost 8 bases and 0 bases respectively, with 13 bases between them. Germline V gives CDR1 SQVTM, CDR2 ANQGSEA. The CDR3 is made up of 13 amino acids.

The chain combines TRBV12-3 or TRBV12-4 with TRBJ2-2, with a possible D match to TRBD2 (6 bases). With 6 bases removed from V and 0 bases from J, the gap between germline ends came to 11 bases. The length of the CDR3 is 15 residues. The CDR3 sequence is CASRGGPTNTGELFF. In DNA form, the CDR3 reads TGTGCCAGCAGGGGGGGACCGACGAACACCGGGGAGCTGTTTTTT.

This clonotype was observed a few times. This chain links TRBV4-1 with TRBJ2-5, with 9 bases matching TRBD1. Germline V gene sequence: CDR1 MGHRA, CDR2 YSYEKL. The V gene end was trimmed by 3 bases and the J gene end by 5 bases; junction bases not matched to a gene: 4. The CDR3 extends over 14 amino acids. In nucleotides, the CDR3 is TGCGCCAGCAGCCAGACAGGGGGGAAGGAGACCCAGTACTTC. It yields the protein CASSQTGGKETQYF.

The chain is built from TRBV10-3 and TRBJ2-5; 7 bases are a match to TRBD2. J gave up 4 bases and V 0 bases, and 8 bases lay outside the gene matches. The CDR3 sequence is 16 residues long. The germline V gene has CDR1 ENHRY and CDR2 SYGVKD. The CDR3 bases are TGTGCCATCAGTGAGTCAACAGCGGGAATCGGAGAGACCCAGTACTTC. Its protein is CAISESTAGIGETQYF.

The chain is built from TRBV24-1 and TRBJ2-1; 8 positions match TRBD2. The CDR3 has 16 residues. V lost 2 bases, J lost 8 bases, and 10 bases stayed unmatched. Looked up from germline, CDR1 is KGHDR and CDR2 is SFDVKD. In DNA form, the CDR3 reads TGTGCCACCAGTGATTCCCTGAAGCTAGCGGGCCATGAGCAGTTCTTC. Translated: CATSDSLKLAGHEQFF.

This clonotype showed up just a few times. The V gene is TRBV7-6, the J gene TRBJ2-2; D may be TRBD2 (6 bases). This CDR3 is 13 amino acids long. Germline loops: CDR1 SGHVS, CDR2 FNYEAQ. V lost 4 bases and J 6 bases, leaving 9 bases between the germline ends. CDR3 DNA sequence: TGTGCCAGCAGCTGGTGGGGGGCCGGGGAGCTGTTTTTT. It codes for CASSWWGAGELFF.

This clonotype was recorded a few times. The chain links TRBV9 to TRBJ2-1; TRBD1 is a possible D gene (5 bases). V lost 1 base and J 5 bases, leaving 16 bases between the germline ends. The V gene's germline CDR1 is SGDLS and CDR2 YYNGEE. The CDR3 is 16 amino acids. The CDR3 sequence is CASSVRQFSPDNEQFF. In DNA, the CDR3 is TGTGCCAGCAGCGTACGACAGTTCTCCCCTGACAATGAGCAGTTCTTC.

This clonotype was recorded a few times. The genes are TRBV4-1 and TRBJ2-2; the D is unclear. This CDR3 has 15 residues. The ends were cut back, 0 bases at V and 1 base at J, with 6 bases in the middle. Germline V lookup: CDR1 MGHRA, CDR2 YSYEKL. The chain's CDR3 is CASSQDNRNTGELFF. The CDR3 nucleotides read TGCGCCAGCAGCCAAGATAACAGGAACACCGGGGAGCTGTTTTTT.

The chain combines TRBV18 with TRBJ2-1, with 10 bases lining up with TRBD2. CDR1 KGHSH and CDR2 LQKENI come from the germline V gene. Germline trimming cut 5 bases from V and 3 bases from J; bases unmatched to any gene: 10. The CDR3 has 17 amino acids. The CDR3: CASSSDTGTSDYNEQFF. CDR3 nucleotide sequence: TGTGCCAGCTCATCGGATACCGGGACTAGCGACTACAATGAGCAGTTCTTC.

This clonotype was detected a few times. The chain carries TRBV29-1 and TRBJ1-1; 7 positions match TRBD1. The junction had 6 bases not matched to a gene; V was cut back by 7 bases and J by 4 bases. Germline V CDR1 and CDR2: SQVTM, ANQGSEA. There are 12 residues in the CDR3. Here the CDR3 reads CSARQGSTEAFF. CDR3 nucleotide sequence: TGCAGCGCCCGACAGGGTTCCACTGAAGCTTTCTTT.

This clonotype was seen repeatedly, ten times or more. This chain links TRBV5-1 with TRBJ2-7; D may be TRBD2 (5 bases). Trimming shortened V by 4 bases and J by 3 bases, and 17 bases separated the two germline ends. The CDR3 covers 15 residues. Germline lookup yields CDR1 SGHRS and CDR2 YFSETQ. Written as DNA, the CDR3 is TGCGCCAGCAGCCCTCCTTCGGGCGGGTACTACGAGCAGTACTTC. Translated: CASSPPSGGYYEQYF.